The entry that follows covers one T cell receptor (beta chain) sequence. This clonotype was seen ten or more times. What antigen it recognizes has not been identified. Base qualities were left out, and no much larger clone turns up one base away. Library creation used 5' RACE. The ligated cDNA was amplified in four rounds of PCR with nested alpha and beta constant region primers together with the SP2 primer. TCR RNA was reverse transcribed with SuperScript IV using alpha and beta constant region primers for the blood and skin samples. An oligonucleotide carrying the Illumina SP2 primer and a UMI was ligated to the 3' end of the cDNA by means of T4 RNA ligase 1. The 12-nucleotide UMI was composed of two random hexamers separated by an eight-base spacer, which was included to prevent hairpin formation. TCR alpha and beta chain libraries were processed separately from the second PCR onward, with dual indexing for multiplexing. After pooling, the indexed libraries were analyzed by capillary electrophoresis and sequenced on either an Illumina MiSeq or NextSeq. PhiX DNA at roughly 5-7.5% was spiked into libraries to increase base diversity and improve cluster recognition. From the authors' description of their analysis: Demultiplexor took UMIs from read 2, joined the UMIs to the TCR sequence from read 1, and separated reads according to sample indices. Decombinator identified V and J genes and V-J junctions and gave each TCR a five-part identifier that included V and J deletions. Collapsinator used UMIs to correct sequencing errors and PCR amplification heterogeneity, producing a UMI-based abundance for each TCR. CDR3Translator turned identifiers into nucleotide sequence, translated the nucleotide sequence into amino acids, and pulled out CDR3 regions based on terminal motifs. After normalization to the amount of input RNA, error-corrected alpha and beta TCR counts from blood and skin were compared. In-frame beta chains were kept once TCRdb had trimmed the public reads at Q25 with fastp and called clones with MiXCR. Here each entry gathers all rows of one CDR3 protein and keeps the most common genes and DNA. V and J calls and clone size were set by TCRdb, not the authors. The sample table contains tens of thousands of distinct CDR3 sequences; only one count was recorded for about 4.4% of them. The leading ten clones occupy around 0.8% of the sample.

The study described a robust, sensitive protocol for amplifying, sequencing and analyzing TCRs, using 3' ligation of a UMI-containing oligonucleotide to TCR cDNA. For whole blood analysis, more than 2 ml of peripheral blood was collected from healthy adult volunteers into Tempus tubes, and RNA was extracted following the manufacturer's instructions. Before reverse transcription, total RNA that had not been cell sorted was treated with RQ1 DNase, with a target input of roughly 1 to 1000 ng. Libraries were prepared from skin biopsies and whole blood so that pipeline robustness could be tested in samples in which T cells form a minority population. The data belong to a study of naive and memory T cell subsets (dated by TCRdb to 2017 to 2019). Study-level background: In the figure summarizing the skin biopsy and whole blood samples, 10 blood donors, 7 tuberculin skin test biopsies and 3 saline control biopsies were reported. PCR2 was typically run as a SYBR Green qPCR and stopped at a set threshold, although low-input samples could use end-point PCR of around 6 cycles instead. Results the study describes overall, beyond this receptor: The RNA-based method was acknowledged to be potentially sensitive to changes in TCR transcripts with T cell activation and differentiation.

Counted from cysteine to phenylalanine, this CDR3 has 13 amino acids. Only the CDR3 DNA stays, 39 bases, in frame from base 1. Compared with germline, V lacks 4 bases and J lacks 1 base; bases without a gene match: 4. CDR1 and CDR2 are drawn from the germline V gene: SQVTM, ANQGSEA. This clonotype originated in a female donor in good health. The chain joins TRBV29-1 to TRBJ2-7; the central 7 bases match TRBD1. The base sequence is TGCAGCGTTGTCCCACAGGGGTCCTACGAGCAGTACTTC. It translates as CSVVPQGSYEQYF.